This entry lists 9 T cell receptor beta chains sequenced from one sample in a study of CD8+CD57+ T cells in acquired aplastic anemia. Genomic DNA provided the template from which TCR beta VDJ and CDR3 profiles were obtained. Each CDR3 protein is one row after TCRdb ran MiXCR on the reads. The sample consists of around 430,000 distinct CDR3 sequences, around 30% of them appearing once. By flow cytometry, patients selected for sequencing had shown an expansion of CD8+CD57+ cells. The material sequenced was sorted CD4+, CD8+, or CD8+CD57+ T cells (not recorded which) from PBMCs. The receptors here all came from a human donor with aplastic anemia.

This clonotype was counted ten times or more. The genes are TRBV5-5 and TRBJ1-4; unclear D gene. Trimming stripped 0 bases from V and 8 bases from J, with 11 bases between. The CDR3 extends over 14 amino acids. Germline V gene data show CDR1 as SGHKS and CDR2 as YYEKEE (reference sequence). In DNA, the CDR3 is TGTGCCAGCAGCTTGGCCAGCGTGGGCGAAAAACTGTTTTTT. It codes for CASSLASVGEKLFF.

This clonotype has only a few counts. The rearrangement uses TRBV6-5 and TRBJ2-3; D not resolved. Looked up from germline, CDR1 is MNHEY and CDR2 is SVGAGI. CDR3 length: 15 amino acids. The V end lost 2 bases, the J end lost 0 bases, and 9 bases lay between the germline ends. The CDR3: CASSYRATSTDTQYF. The CDR3 nucleotides are TGTGCCAGCAGTTACAGGGCTACGAGCACAGATACGCAGTATTTT.

In this sample, this clonotype turned up once. The rearrangement uses TRBV5-1 and TRBJ1-2; D is perhaps TRBD1 (5 bases). Looked up from germline, CDR1 is SGHRS and CDR2 is YFSETQ. CDR3 size: 17 residues. V was clipped by 0 bases and J by 4 bases, with 19 bases between them. The CDR3 spells CASSLALPPGTLYGYTF. The CDR3 DNA reads TGCGCCAGCAGCTTGGCGCTACCCCCCGGGACGCTCTATGGCTACACCTTC.

The CDR3 DNA sequence: TGTGCCAGCAGCGGTCACACAGGCCCTACTGAAGCTTTCTTT. Translating gives CASSGHTGPTEAFF. This chain links TRBV9 with TRBJ1-1, with D possibly TRBD1 on 5 matching bases. The CDR3 is 14 residues long. CDR1 is SGDLS and CDR2 is YYNGEE in the germline V gene. The V end was cut by 3 bases, the J end by 5 bases, with 14 bases between. Filled out from reference TRBV9 and TRBJ1-1, the complete variable domain reads DSGVTQTPKHLITATGQRVTLRCSPRSGDLSVYWYQQSLDQGLQFLIQYYNGEERAKGNILERFSAQQFPDLHSELNLSSLELGDSALYFCASSGHTGPTEAFFGQGTRLTVV.

This clonotype has only a few counts. V gene TRBV6-1 combines with J gene TRBJ1-2; weak D call: TRBD1 (5 bases). V lost 7 bases to trimming and J lost 2 bases, with 17 bases between them. From germline, CDR1 is MNHNS and CDR2 SASEGT. The CDR3 is 15 amino acids. The CDR3, as DNA: TGTGCCAGCACCCAGAGCTGGCAGGGCAACTATGGCTACACCTTC. Protein product: CASTQSWQGNYGYTF.

This clonotype was seen only a few times. V usage is TRBV5-1 and J usage is TRBJ2-3, with D tentatively TRBD1 or TRBD2 (5 bases each). Germline CDR1 is SGHRS and CDR2 is YFSETQ. V was trimmed by 0 bases and J by 2 bases, leaving 10 bases between them. The CDR3 extends over 15 amino acids. DNA for the CDR3: TGCGCCAGCAGCTTGGCGGGGCCTCTCACAGATACGCAGTATTTT. Protein sequence: CASSLAGPLTDTQYF.

The rearrangement uses TRBV25-1 and TRBJ1-6; a weak D match, TRBD1 (6 bases). The germline gives CDR1 MGHDK, CDR2 SYGVNS. Trimming took 4 bases from V and 10 from J, leaving 20 bases between them. The length of the CDR3 is 16 residues. CDR3 region: CASSVGAGGVGSPLHF. CDR3 nucleotides: TGTGCCAGCAGTGTGGGGGCGGGCGGGGTGGGATCACCCCTCCACTTT.

The chain joins TRBV29-1 to TRBJ2-5, with 7 bases fitting TRBD1. The CDR3 is 12 amino acids. V lost 6 bases to trimming and J lost 4 bases; unmatched junction nucleotides: 5. Per germline, CDR1 SQVTM and CDR2 ANQGSEA. The CDR3 bases are TGCAGCGTCCGAGACAGGGTAGAGACCCAGTACTTC. Translating gives CSVRDRVETQYF. Supplemented by reference TRBV29-1 and TRBJ2-5, the full variable domain reads SAVISQKPSRDICQRGTSLTIQCQVDSQVTMMFWYRQQPGQSLTLIATANQGSEATYESGFVIDKFPISRPNLTFSTLTVSNMSPEDSSIYLCSVRDRVETQYFGPGTRLLVL.

J is TRBJ1-3 and V is TRBV6-1, with a possible D match to TRBD1 (5 bases). The CDR3 is 15 amino acids. Germline CDR1 and CDR2: MNHNS and SASEGT. Between the trimmed V and J ends, which lost 6 bases and 0 bases, there was a span of 12 bases. DNA for the CDR3: TGTGCCAGCAGGGGGACCCATAGCTCTGGAAACACCATATATTTT. Protein product: CASRGTHSSGNTIYF.